This entry lists 28 T cell receptor beta chains sequenced from one sample in a study of PD-L1 blockade in urothelial cancer. The sample's time point: pretreatment peripheral blood. Sequencing was performed with immunoSEQ multiplex PCR; in TCRdb, only in-frame clones are kept and a portion is missing. The sample includes around 100,000 clones, around nine tenths of them seen just once. The material was PBMCs, obtained around atezolizumab (anti-PD-L1) treatment. The receptors derive from a man aged 55 to 69 with urothelial cancer.

The CDR3 reads CAGHAGTGRSYTF. In DNA form, the CDR3 reads TGCGCCGGGCATGCCGGGACAGGGAGGAGCTACACCTTC. The chain joins TRBV10-1 to TRBJ1-2, with TRBD1 matching 9 bases. Germline V gene sequence: CDR1 WNHNN, CDR2 SYGVQD (reference sequence). This CDR3 spans 13 amino acids. With V trimmed by 11 bases and J by 9 bases, 13 bases remained unmatched.

The chain recombines TRBV11-2 with TRBJ2-1, with D uncertain. The CDR3 is 16 amino acids. V shed 1 base and J shed 0 bases, with 10 bases lying between them. CDR1 is SGHAT, CDR2 FQNNGV, per germline. The CDR3 DNA reads as TGTGCCAGCAGCTTAGTTCTAGGAAACTCCTACAATGAGCAGTTCTTC. Encoded protein: CASSLVLGNSYNEQFF.

This clone was detected ten times or more. The chain carries TRBV19 and TRBJ2-7, with a possible D match to TRBD1 (5 bases). Trimming cost V 3 bases and J 3 bases, with 9 bases left between them. The CDR3 contains 13 residues. The germline gives CDR1 LNHDA, CDR2 SQIVND (reference sequence). Here the CDR3 reads CASSIGRGYEQYF. The CDR3 DNA reads TGTGCCAGTAGTATTGGAAGGGGCTACGAGCAGTACTTC.

The chain employs TRBV28 and TRBJ2-7; D gene ambiguous. The CDR3 runs to 14 residues. Germline CDR1 MDHEN, CDR2 SYDVKM. The germline V and J ends were trimmed by 7 bases and 1 base, with 14 bases remaining between them. The CDR3 region has the DNA TGTGCCAGCACTCAGCCAGGCGCTTCCTACGAGCAGTACTTC. Its translation is CASTQPGASYEQYF.

The chain recombines TRBV9 with TRBJ2-3, with a tentative D call TRBD1 (6 bases). Per the germline V gene, CDR1 is SGDLS and CDR2 is YYNGEE. This CDR3 region has 15 residues. Between the trimmed V and J ends, which lost 1 base and 6 bases, there was a span of 15 bases. The CDR3 DNA reads TGTGCCAGCAGCGTACGGGCAGGGGTGACGGATACGCAGTATTTT. Its translation: CASSVRAGVTDTQYF.

The J gene is TRBJ2-3, the V gene TRBV7-2, with 9 bases lining up with TRBD1. The CDR3 runs 14 residues. After removal of 5 bases from V and 5 bases from J, the junction contained 5 bases not matched to a gene. CDR1 and CDR2 from the germline V gene are SGHTA and FQGNSA. The DNA for the CDR3 is TGTGCCAGCAGCCAAGGACAGGGGCAAGATACGCAGTATTTT. The encoded protein is CASSQGQGQDTQYF. Filled out from reference TRBV7-2 and TRBJ2-3, the complete variable domain reads GAGVSQSPSNKVTEKGKDVELRCDPISGHTALYWYRQSLGQGLEFLIYFQGNSAPDKSGLPSDRFSAERTGGSVSTLTIQRTQQEDSAVYLCASSQGQGQDTQYFGPGTRLTVL.

The chain couples TRBV7-2 to TRBJ1-5; the D gene is possibly TRBD1 (5 bases). Germline CDR1 SGHTA, CDR2 FQGNSA. Trimming removed 5 bases from V and 7 bases from J, with 12 bases in between. The CDR3 covers 13 residues. Here the CDR3 DNA reads TGTGCCAGCAGCAAAAGCGGGGGACAGCCCCAGCATTTT. Residues: CASSKSGGQPQHF.

V usage is TRBV7-2 and J usage is TRBJ2-7; the D is unclear. The germline V gene encodes CDR1 SGHTA and CDR2 FQGNSA. V lost 5 bases, J lost 0 bases, and 11 bases lay in between. The CDR3 is made up of 14 amino acids. The CDR3 region is CASSMTQSSYEQYF. The CDR3 DNA follows: TGTGCCAGCAGCATGACACAGAGCTCCTACGAGCAGTACTTC.

The chain is built from TRBV18 and TRBJ1-1; 11 nucleotides agree with TRBD1. The ends lost 3 bases at V and 0 bases at J; junction bases unmatched: 3. The CDR3 is 16 residues long. Germline assignment: CDR1 KGHSH and CDR2 LQKENI. The CDR3 nucleotides are TGTGCCAGCTCACCTGGGACAGGGGGAATGAACACTGAAGCTTTCTTT. This translates into CASSPGTGGMNTEAFF.

CDR3 nucleotide sequence: TGTGCCAGCAGCCTTGACGACAGGGGGCAAGAGACCCAGTACTTC. This sequence encodes CASSLDDRGQETQYF. The V call is TRBV28, the J call TRBJ2-5; 9 positions agree with TRBD1. The CDR3 is made up of 15 amino acids. With V trimmed by 6 bases and J by 2 bases, 7 bases remained unmatched. Germline loops: CDR1 MDHEN, CDR2 SYDVKM.

The chain recombines TRBV4-2 with TRBJ2-1; the match to TRBD2 covers 12 bases. The CDR3 consists of 20 residues. Germline CDR1 reads LGHNA; CDR2 reads YNFKEQ. The J segment lost 9 bases and the V segment lost 0 bases, leaving 18 bases of the junction unmatched. The CDR3 sequence is CASSQEGEMLAGGPIVEQFF. CDR3 nucleotide sequence: TGTGCCAGCAGCCAAGAGGGAGAGATGCTAGCGGGGGGGCCGATAGTTGAGCAGTTCTTC.

The gene calls are TRBV9 and TRBJ2-7; D is perhaps TRBD1 (6 bases). Germline V gives CDR1 SGDLS, CDR2 YYNGEE. Deletions cut 3 bases from V and 7 bases from J, with 17 bases between. CDR3 size: 14 residues. DNA for the CDR3: TGTGCCAGCAGCGGGGGGACATGGAGCTCGGAGCAGTACTTC. It translates to CASSGGTWSSEQYF.

This clone was recorded at least ten times. The chain combines TRBV15 with TRBJ2-7; the D gene is possibly TRBD1 (5 bases). Trimming left V 1 base short and J 2 bases short, with 6 bases between. CDR3 length equals 13 residues. Germline V CDR1 and CDR2: LNHNV, YYDKDF (reference sequence). In nucleotides, the CDR3 is TGTGCCACCAGCAGAGGACAGACCTACGAGCAGTACTTC. The encoded protein is CATSRGQTYEQYF.

The genes are TRBV7-9 and TRBJ1-2; D is perhaps TRBD1 (6 bases). Germline-derived CDR1 and CDR2 are SEHNR and FQNEAQ (reference sequence). Trimming removed 5 bases at V and 6 bases at J, with 31 bases between. The CDR3 runs to 19 residues. CDR3 sequence (DNA): TGTGCCAGCAGCCCCTTTCTGTCTTGGGGGCGTAACCCCCTGGATGGCTACACCTTC. Translated, it gives CASSPFLSWGRNPLDGYTF.

The rearrangement links TRBV6-5 to TRBJ1-2; 9 positions match TRBD1. V lost 5 bases, J lost 10 bases, and 11 bases stayed unmatched. This CDR3 region has 14 residues. Germline V CDR1 and CDR2: MNHEY, SVGAGI. CDR3 region: CASSLEGQGSAYTF. DNA for the CDR3: TGTGCCAGCAGTCTAGAGGGACAGGGTAGTGCCTACACCTTC.

The CDR3 protein is CSVVSGLSYNEQFF. DNA for the CDR3: TGCAGCGTTGTGAGCGGACTCTCCTACAATGAGCAGTTCTTC. The rearrangement links TRBV29-1 to TRBJ2-1; D is perhaps TRBD2 (5 bases). From germline, CDR1 is SQVTM and CDR2 ANQGSEA. The length of the CDR3 is 14 residues. V was pared by 4 bases and J by 0 bases, with 10 bases between.

The V call is TRBV5-6, the J call TRBJ1-4; 10 bases are shared with TRBD1. V lost 2 bases and J lost 5; bases outside the gene matches: 3. The CDR3 sequence is 15 residues long. Germline assignment: CDR1 SGHDT and CDR2 YYEEEE. CDR3 amino acids: CASSLPGQGNEKLFF. DNA of the CDR3: TGTGCCAGCAGCTTACCGGGACAGGGGAATGAAAAACTGTTTTTT. Full variable domain (remainder filled in from reference TRBV5-6 and TRBJ1-4): DAGVTQSPTHLIKTRGQQVTLRCSPKSGHDTVSWYQQALGQGPQFIFQYYEEEERQRGNFPDRFSGHQFPNYSSELNVNALLLGDSALYLCASSLPGQGNEKLFFGSGTQLSVL.

This clone was recorded only once. The gene calls are TRBV6-6 and TRBJ2-5; D might be TRBD1 (8 bases). Germline CDR1 MNHNY, CDR2 SVGAGI (reference sequence). This CDR3 is 15 amino acids long. V was shortened by 6 bases and J by 7 bases, with 21 bases between the two germline ends. CDR3 in amino acids: CASRPVAGGGGTQYF. The CDR3 coding sequence is TGTGCCAGCAGACCCGTGGCAGGGGGCGGGGGGACCCAGTACTTC.

This chain joins TRBV29-1 and TRBJ2-1; 7 bases align to TRBD1. V dropped 6 bases and J dropped 0; count of bases not matched to a gene: 5. Germline assignment: CDR1 SQVTM and CDR2 ANQGSEA. This CDR3 comprises 14 residues. CDR3 sequence (DNA): TGCAGCGTGACAGGGAGTAACTCCTACAATGAGCAGTTCTTC. It yields the protein CSVTGSNSYNEQFF.

This chain links TRBV7-3 with TRBJ1-1, with 7 bases matching TRBD1. The length of the CDR3 is 15 residues. V was clipped by 4 bases and J by 5 bases; unmatched bases: 10. Per the germline V gene, CDR1 is SGHTA and CDR2 is FQGTGA. The DNA for the CDR3 is TGTGCCAGCAGCTCCCAGGGGGGCGGCTTAACTGAAGCTTTCTTT. This codes for CASSSQGGGLTEAFF.

This clone was recorded only once. The gene calls are TRBV18 and TRBJ1-1, with TRBD1 matching over 7 bases. The CDR3 consists of 16 residues. CDR1 is KGHSH and CDR2 is LQKENI in the germline V gene. J lost 2 bases, V lost 1 base, and 7 bases had no gene match. CDR3 residues: CASSPLGTVPNTEAFF. The CDR3 DNA reads TGTGCCAGCTCACCACTGGGGACAGTTCCCAACACTGAAGCTTTCTTT.

CDR3 loop: CASSEYFSVQETQYF. CDR3 in DNA: TGTGCCAGCAGTGAATACTTCTCGGTCCAAGAGACCCAGTACTTC. This chain connects TRBV6-1 to TRBJ2-5; D unclear. Trimming removed 2 bases at V and 1 base at J, with 11 bases between. Germline V gene lookup returns CDR1 MNHNS and CDR2 SASEGT. This CDR3 has 15 amino acids.

Of note for this clone: Different DNA sequences within this sample yield the same CDR3. V usage is TRBV4-2 and J usage is TRBJ2-7, with TRBD1 matching over 7 bases. V dropped 1 base and J dropped 0; count of bases not matched to a gene: 0. Germline-derived CDR1 and CDR2 are LGHNA and YNFKEQ. The CDR3 runs to 14 residues. CDR3 bases: TGTGCCAGCAGCCAAGGACAGGGCTCCTACGAGCAGTACTTC. Its translation: CASSQGQGSYEQYF.

This chain connects TRBV6-6 to TRBJ1-5; 7 bases are a match to TRBD1. V trimming: 4 bases; J trimming: 4 bases; junction bases outside the gene matches: 4. In germline, CDR1 is MNHNY, CDR2 SVGAGI (reference sequence). This CDR3 has 14 residues. The CDR3 protein is CASSSTGENQPQHF. In nucleotides, the CDR3 is TGTGCCAGCAGTTCTACAGGGGAAAATCAGCCCCAGCATTTT.

The chain links TRBV6-4 to TRBJ1-5; 7 bases are a match to TRBD1. The CDR3 is 13 residues long. From germline, CDR1 is MRHNA and CDR2 SNTAGT. V lost 8 bases and J lost 5; bases outside the gene matches: 6. CDR3 sequence: CASATGADQPQHF. The CDR3 DNA follows: TGTGCCAGCGCTACAGGGGCGGATCAGCCCCAGCATTTT.

The CDR3 DNA reads TGTGCCAGCAGCCCCCGGGACAGGGGTATCGGGGAGCTGTTTTTT. As protein: CASSPRDRGIGELFF. This chain connects TRBV7-8 to TRBJ2-2; 10 bases agree with TRBD1. The V gene's germline CDR1 is SGHVS and CDR2 FQNEAQ. After removal of 5 bases from V and 7 bases from J, the junction contained 7 bases not matched to a gene. The CDR3 runs to 15 residues.

The chain has TRBV7-3 and TRBJ2-2; the match to TRBD2 covers 7 bases. The CDR3 is made up of 16 amino acids. The V and J ends lost 3 bases and 3 bases, in that order; junction bases with no gene match: 7. The germline gives CDR1 SGHTA, CDR2 FQGTGA. In DNA form, the CDR3 reads TGTGCCAGCAGCTTGTGGGGGGGGTTGGACACCGGGGAGCTGTTTTTT. Its protein is CASSLWGGLDTGELFF.

V and J are TRBV7-3 and TRBJ1-1, with 7 nucleotides matching TRBD1. The CDR3 extends over 15 amino acids. With V trimmed by 1 base and J by 4 bases, 6 bases remained unmatched. The germline V gene encodes CDR1 SGHTA and CDR2 FQGTGA. The CDR3 DNA reads as TGTGCCAGCAGCTTAAGGCCAGGGGGTGCCACTGAAGCTTTCTTT. Protein: CASSLRPGGATEAFF.